A single sample is the source of the 2 T cell receptor beta chains below, sequenced in a study of cytomegalovirus exposure and HLA in healthy donors (dated by TCRdb to the late 2010s). Library preparation employed the immunoSEQ multiplex PCR assay. For the multiplex PCR, a mixture combining 60 forward primers for TCR Vbeta segments and 13 reverse primers for TCR Jbeta segments was used. Drawn from immuneACCESS, this table holds only the in-frame rearrangements with V and J called that TCRdb kept. Clones are partly lost; checked studies trace under half to an unresolved V gene and leave the rest unexplained. A total of 84,000 or so clones appear in this sample, around 77% of them only once. Around 3.2% of the sample goes to the ten largest clones. The sample was PBMCs. The source of these receptors is a man over 45 in good health and CMV-seronegative.

This chain joins TRBV5-6 and TRBJ1-2; D uncertain. V was pared by 1 base and J by 7 bases, with 11 bases between. The germline gives CDR1 SGHDT, CDR2 YYEEEE. The CDR3 spans 13 residues. CDR3 DNA: TGTGCCAGCAGCTTGACCGAGGTATTTGGCTACACCTTC. It yields the protein CASSLTEVFGYTF.

The gene calls are TRBV30 and TRBJ1-6; no clear D. Germline loops: CDR1 GTSNPN, CDR2 SVGIG (reference sequence). The V end was cut by 7 bases, the J end by 10 bases, with 14 bases between. This CDR3 has 12 amino acids. CDR3 sequence: CASGRHRSPLHF. CDR3 nucleotides: TGTGCCTCGGGTCGCCATCGCTCACCCCTCCACTTT. The full variable domain, rest sourced from reference TRBV30 and TRBJ1-6, is SQTIHQWPATLVQPVGSPLSLECTVEGTSNPNLYWYRQAAGRGLQLLFYSVGIGQISSEVPQNLSASRPQDRQFILSSKKLLLSDSGFYLCASGRHRSPLHFGNGTRLTVT.